Sequencing of this TCR beta chain was carried out in a study of blood T cell repertoires in COVID-19. Turning to the study itself: Samples taken during acute and convalescent COVID-19 were collected in the United States, Italy and Spain. PBMCs, B-cell-depleted T cells, or T cells provided the cDNA or gDNA that made up the material.

Looked up from germline, CDR1 is MRHNA and CDR2 is SNTAGT. There are 11 residues in the CDR3. V trimming: 6 bases; J trimming: 15 bases; junction bases outside the gene matches: 7. Only in-frame clones appear in the TCRdb table, and some are missing; sequencing was by immunoSEQ multiplex PCR. The sample carries over 35,000 clones, approximately 79% recorded once. This clone was recorded only once. The V call is TRBV6-4, the J call TRBJ2-1; 8 nucleotides match TRBD2. The source material was peripheral blood. The TCR was taken from a man between 65 and 85 years old with acute or convalescent COVID-19. CDR3 sequence reads: CASSPGLGLFF. Written as DNA, the CDR3 is TGTGCCAGCAGCCCGGGACTAGGCCTGTTCTTC.